The 14 T cell receptor beta chains given below trace back to one sample, sequenced in a study of blood T cell repertoires in COVID-19. Here immunoSEQ multiplex PCR was the method, and the copy in TCRdb shows in-frame clones only, minus some. The data hold 88,000 or so clones, with approximately 82% observed a single time. The sample consisted of peripheral blood. These receptors came from a human donor in a cohort sampled during active COVID-19.

This chain uses TRBV6-1 with TRBJ2-1; TRBD2 matches at 10 bases. From germline, CDR1 is MNHNS and CDR2 SASEGT. With V trimmed by 3 bases and J by 2 bases, 1 base remained unmatched. CDR3 length: 15 residues. CDR3 region: CASSDLAGAYNEQFF. For the CDR3, the DNA is TGTGCCAGCAGTGATCTAGCGGGAGCCTACAATGAGCAGTTCTTC.

The V and J genes are TRBV2 and TRBJ1-6, with 9 bases lining up with TRBD1. Germline CDR1 and CDR2: SNHLY and FYNNEI. The CDR3 has 13 residues. J gave up 8 bases and V 5 bases, and 1 base lay outside the gene matches. CDR3 DNA: TGTGCCAGCAGTTGGACAGGGGATTCACCCCTCCACTTT. Its translation: CASSWTGDSPLHF.

DNA of the CDR3: TGTGCCAGCAGCCCCCAAGGGGGGGGATCCTACGAGCAGTACTTC. This sequence encodes CASSPQGGGSYEQYF. J is TRBJ2-7 and V is TRBV7-2; D possibly corresponds to TRBD2 (7 bases). Germline values: CDR1 SGHTA, CDR2 FQGNSA. The germline V and J ends were trimmed by 5 bases and 1 base, with 15 bases remaining between them. The CDR3 covers 15 residues.

This chain connects TRBV7-2 to TRBJ1-5, with D hard to call. The germline V gene encodes CDR1 SGHTA and CDR2 FQGNSA. Trimming took off 1 base at V and 1 base at J, with 2 bases between the two ends. This CDR3 has 13 residues. Here the CDR3 reads CASSLVSNQPQHF. The CDR3 region has the DNA TGTGCCAGCAGCTTAGTAAGCAATCAGCCCCAGCATTTT.

The chain joins TRBV5-1 to TRBJ2-7, with D possibly matching TRBD1 (5 bases). The CDR3 extends over 15 amino acids. Trimming cost V 3 bases and J 3 bases, with 16 bases left between them. Germline-derived CDR1 and CDR2 are SGHRS and YFSETQ. CDR3 nucleotide sequence: TGCGCCAGCAGCTATAACGGACAAGTATTCTACGAGCAGTACTTC. Translating it yields CASSYNGQVFYEQYF.

This chain connects TRBV4-1 to TRBJ2-5, with 12 bases that match TRBD2. V lost 4 bases and J lost 5; bases outside the gene matches: 17. Germline values: CDR1 MGHRA, CDR2 YSYEKL. The CDR3 is 19 residues long. The CDR3 spells CASSPRASGRGPHRETQYF. The DNA of the CDR3 is TGCGCCAGCAGCCCCCGAGCTAGCGGGAGGGGACCCCACAGGGAGACCCAGTACTTC.

The J gene is TRBJ2-5, the V gene TRBV6-5; no definite D call. CDR1 MNHEY and CDR2 SVGAGI come from the germline V gene. There are 12 residues in the CDR3. Deletions cut 7 bases from V and 5 bases from J, with 11 bases between. DNA for the CDR3: TGTGCCAGCACCCGCGGCAGTGAGACCCAGTACTTC. Amino acid sequence: CASTRGSETQYF.

J is TRBJ2-5 and V is TRBV5-1; D might be TRBD2 (5 bases). This CDR3 spans 13 amino acids. Germline V lookup: CDR1 SGHRS, CDR2 YFSETQ. Trimming stripped 4 bases from V and 5 bases from J, with 12 bases between. The CDR3 here is CASSAGNEETQYF. The CDR3 DNA is TGCGCCAGCAGCGCCGGGAATGAGGAGACCCAGTACTTC. Full variable domain (outside the CDR3, taken from reference TRBV5-1 and TRBJ2-5): KAGVTQTPRYLIKTRGQQVTLSCSPISGHRSVSWYQQTPGQGLQFLFEYFSETQRNKGNFPGRFSGRQFSNSRSEMNVSTLELGDSALYLCASSAGNEETQYFGPGTRLLVL.

Of note for this clone: At one end, the junction sequence differs from germline, possibly due to a read error. J is TRBJ2-7 and V is TRBV7-7; 10 nucleotides match TRBD1. This CDR3 has 16 amino acids. CDR1 is SSHAT and CDR2 is FNYEAQ in the germline V gene (reference sequence). The CDR3 nucleotides are TGTGCTAGCAGCCTCGTAGGGACAGGGGACTCCTACGAGCAGTACTTC. Protein product: CASSLVGTGDSYEQYF.

This chain links TRBV3-1 (or the pseudogene TRBV3-2) with TRBJ1-1; maybe TRBD1 (6 bases). Germline CDR1 LGHDT, CDR2 YNNKEL (reference sequence). Trimming took off 5 bases at V and 2 bases at J, with 15 bases between the two ends. This CDR3 comprises 15 residues. CDR3 bases: TGTGCCAGCAGCGGGACACCCGGATTTAACACTGAAGCTTTCTTT. This encodes CASSGTPGFNTEAFF.

The chain employs TRBV28 and TRBJ2-1; tentative D call: TRBD2 (7 bases). The CDR3 extends over 13 amino acids. The V gene's germline CDR1 is MDHEN and CDR2 SYDVKM. Trimming took off 10 bases at V and 7 bases at J, with 17 bases between the two ends. CDR3 nucleotides: TGTGCCACCACCGTCGGGGGGCTGAATGAGCAGTTCTTC. Amino acids: CATTVGGLNEQFF.

This chain joins TRBV5-8 and TRBJ2-7; D remains ambiguous. The CDR3 is made up of 15 amino acids. Germline loops: CDR1 SGHTS, CDR2 YDEGEE. The V end was cut by 4 bases, the J end by 0 bases, with 14 bases between. The CDR3, as DNA: TGTGCCAGCAGCATAGGTGGCGGATCCTCCTACGAGCAGTACTTC. It translates to CASSIGGGSSYEQYF.

The chain recombines TRBV28 with TRBJ1-1; 7 positions match TRBD1. The CDR3 sequence is 14 residues long. Looked up from germline, CDR1 is MDHEN and CDR2 is SYDVKM. Trimming removed 8 bases from V and 1 base from J; junction bases left unmatched: 7. In nucleotides, the CDR3 is TGTGCCAGCCTGCCGGGACAGCGGAACACTGAAGCTTTCTTT. It encodes CASLPGQRNTEAFF.

The CDR3 nucleotides are TGTGCCAGCAGCTTGTCAACTAGCGGGTTACAGTACCAAGAGACCCAGTACTTC. Translated, it gives CASSLSTSGLQYQETQYF. V is TRBV5-5 and J is TRBJ2-5; the match to TRBD2 covers 9 bases. After removal of 1 base from V and 0 bases from J, the junction contained 10 bases not matched to a gene. CDR3 length: 18 residues. Germline V gene data show CDR1 as SGHKS and CDR2 as YYEKEE (reference sequence).